This TCR beta chain was found in a study of CD8+ T cells in alopecia areata (dated by TCRdb to 2016 to 2018). Turning to the overall study: Treated patients were enrolled in an open-label pilot trial of oral tofacitinib at 5 to 10 mg twice daily for moderate-to-severe alopecia areata. RNA came from the PAXgene miRNA kit for fixed scalp, the miRNeasy kit for PBMCs, and the RNeasy kit for mouse skin. Disease severity in treated patients was measured with the SALT score, which quantifies the percentage of affected scalp surface area. To study T cell clonal expansion in alopecia areata, the researchers applied high-throughput TCRbeta sequencing to both the C3H/HeJ mouse model and human patients. Clonality in the scalp was compared among normal scalp (n=4), patchy alopecia areata scalp (n=8), and alopecia totalis/universalis scalp (n=8). Scalp tissue and sorted CD4+ and CD8+ peripheral blood T cells from patchy and totalis/universalis alopecia areata patients and from healthy controls were covered by human TCRbeta sequencing. TCRbeta CDR3 regions were amplified by immunoSEQ multiplex PCR with 35 Vbeta forward and 13 Jbeta reverse primers. Tofacitinib was administered for 6 to 18 months, and 6 months of follow-up off drug were then conducted to assess delayed response and recurrence. Tofacitinib-treated patients had biopsies at baseline and at 4 and 24 weeks of treatment, with a later scalp biopsy in several patients. Findings and caveats that apply to the study as a whole: Because the treated cohort was small and included a single nonresponder, larger studies are needed to assess links between baseline CD8+ expansion and response. Lesional scalp, especially in alopecia totalis/universalis, showed higher clonality and more expanded CD8+ clones than normal scalp, suggesting antigenic drive. Tofacitinib significantly decreased scalp clonality and the number of expanded CD8+ clones among the top 100 scalp clones. Resident alphabeta T cells in normal human skin are also sequenced, complicating scalp TCR repertoire analysis, unlike mouse skin dominated by gammadelta T cells. Compared with mice, TCR sequences shared between patients were less clear, possibly partly because of HLA diversity across the patient population. During tofacitinib treatment, many expanded lesional clones remained in scalp and blood, and this persistence may partly explain relapse after treatment is stopped.

What the treatment or condition label conveys for this sample: oral pan-JAK inhibitor, 5-10 mg twice daily. Peripheral blood and lesional scalp punch biopsies were obtained from patients with alopecia areata. PBMCs were isolated by density centrifugation and stained for CD3, CD4 and CD8, after which CD4+ and CD8+ T cells were sorted on a FACSAria. Library method: the immunoSEQ multiplex PCR assay. To provide template for TCR sequencing, every sample had RNA extracted and reverse transcribed into cDNA. SuperScript III was used to make first-strand cDNA, primed with a 2:1 mix of oligo-dT and random hexamers. Amplification bias was assessed with a synthetic immune receptor repertoire, and residual bias was removed computationally. Concerning the study's data processing: Raw reads were preprocessed to remove errors, and CDR3 was defined by IMGT conventions from the conserved cysteine to phenylalanine. Clonality was computed by normalizing Shannon entropy by log2 of the number of productive unique TCRs and subtracting the result from 1. Whether each scalp clone was CD4 or CD8 was inferred by checking scalp TCRbeta sequences against the CD4 and CD8 repertoires from sorted blood. Not all clones reach the TCRdb copy of this immuneACCESS table, which keeps in-frame sequences only. Checked studies attribute under half of the gap to unresolved V genes and leave the rest unexplained. That table is the source of V, J and clone size, and D and trimming were worked out from the DNA. The sample profile shows about 210,000 clones; 35% to 40% of them were found once. Of the sample, 0.48% falls within the top ten clones.

Points on this clone: Its antigen remains unidentified. No base qualities exist here, and no much larger clone lies one base off it.

Reading the germline V gene gives CDR1 MGHDK and CDR2 SYGVNS. V gives up 6 bases and J gives up 4 bases, and the segment between their germline ends measures 12 bases. The CDR3 starts with the cysteine, ends with the phenylalanine, and has 13 residues. Of the read, only the CDR3 DNA is kept; its 39 bases are in frame from base 1. This receptor was obtained from a human donor with alopecia areata. The sequencing used CD4+ T cells sorted from blood, collected at approximately week 30, from a patient treated with tofacitinib. The sequence links TRBV25-1 to TRBJ1-1, with no confident D gene call. Here the CDR3 is given as CASSQLRGTEAFF. The DNA sequence is given as TGTGCCAGCAGCCAACTCCGGGGCACTGAAGCTTTCTTT. Reference TRBV25-1 and TRBJ1-1 proteins supply the regions before and after the CDR3; the full variable domain is: EADIYQTPRYLVIGTGKKITLECSQTMGHDKMYWYQQDPGMELHLIHYSYGVNSTEKGDLSSESTVSRIRTEHFPLTLESARPSHTSQYLCASSQLRGTEAFFGQGTRLTVV.